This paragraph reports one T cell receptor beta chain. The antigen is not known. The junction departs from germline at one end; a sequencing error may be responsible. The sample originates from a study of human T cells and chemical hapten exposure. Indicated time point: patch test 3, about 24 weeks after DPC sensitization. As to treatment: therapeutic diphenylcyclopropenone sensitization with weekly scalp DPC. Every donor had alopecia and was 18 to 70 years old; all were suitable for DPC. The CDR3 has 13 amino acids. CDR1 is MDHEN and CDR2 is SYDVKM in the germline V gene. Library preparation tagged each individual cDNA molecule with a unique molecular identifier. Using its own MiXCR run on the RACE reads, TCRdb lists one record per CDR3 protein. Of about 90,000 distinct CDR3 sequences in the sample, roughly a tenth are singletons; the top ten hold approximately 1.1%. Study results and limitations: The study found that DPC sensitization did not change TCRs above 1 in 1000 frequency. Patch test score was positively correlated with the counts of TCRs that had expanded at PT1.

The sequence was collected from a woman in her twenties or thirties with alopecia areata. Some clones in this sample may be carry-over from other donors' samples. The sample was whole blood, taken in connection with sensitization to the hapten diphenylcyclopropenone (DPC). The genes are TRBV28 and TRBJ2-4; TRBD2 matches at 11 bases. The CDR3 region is CASSSQPGLAAGF. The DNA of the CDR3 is TGTGCCAGCAGTTCACAACCGGGACTAGCGGCCGGATTC.